The rows below give T cell receptor beta chains drawn from one sample of a study of T cells in Graves' hyperthyroidism and ophthalmopathy. TCRdb reprocessed the multiplex PCR reads with MiXCR, giving one entry per CDR3 protein. The sample shows hundreds of thousands of distinct CDR3 sequences, roughly 15% of them seen only once. Sample: blood. The receptors come from a woman in her forties with Graves' ophthalmopathy. CDR3s include the opening cysteine and the closing phenylalanine or tryptophan. The order of the fields is CDR3 length, J gene, D gene, clone size, V gene, CDR3 DNA, CDR3 protein. A D gene is named only where the DNA matches it firmly. Size is omitted from some rows. Given values are once, few, many or a class for expanded clones.

11 | TRBJ2-7 | NA | many | TRBV25-1 | TGTGCTAGCGGCAGCCCCTACGAGCAGTACTTC | CASGSPYEQYF
15 | TRBJ1-1 | TRBD1 | NA | TRBV27 | TGTGCCAGCAGTTCCTCGGACAGGGCGAACACTGAAGCTTTCTTT | CASSSSDRANTEAFF
15 | TRBJ2-6 | NA | many | TRBV29-1 | TGCAGCGTTAGCGCAGGGGTAGGTGGGGCCAACGTCCTGACTTTC | CSVSAGVGGANVLTF
16 | TRBJ1-1 | TRBD1 | many | TRBV2 | TGTGCCAGCAGCGCCCTAGGACAGGTCCTGAACACTGAAGCTTTCTTT | CASSALGQVLNTEAFF
14 | TRBJ2-2 | NA | few | TRBV29-1 | TGCAGCGTTGATGTGGACGGCTCCACCGGGGAGCTGTTTTTT | CSVDVDGSTGELFF
13 | TRBJ2-7 | NA | few | TRBV20-1 | TGCAGTGCTTCCCAGGGACTTCCACAGGAGCAGTACTTC | CSASQGLPQEQYF
13 | TRBJ2-7 | TRBD1 | NA | TRBV18 | TGTGCCAGCCAAGGACAGGGTCCCCACGAGCAGTACTTC | CASQGQGPHEQYF
14 | TRBJ1-2 | NA | NA | TRBV12-3/TRBV12-4 | TGTGGCAGCAGTACAGGGTCCATGGCTTATGGCTACACCTTC | CGSSTGSMAYGYTF
13 | TRBJ2-7 | NA | few | TRBV29-1 | TGCAGCGCCGGAATGGGCCTCTCCTACGAGCAGTACTTC | CSAGMGLSYEQYF
14 | TRBJ1-2 | NA | many | TRBV10-3 | TGTGCCATCAGTGACCCTTTAAGCGGCTATGGCTACACCTTC | CAISDPLSGYGYTF
14 | TRBJ1-2 | NA | few | TRBV4-3 | TGCGCCAGCAGCCAAGATCGTAGCGACTATGGCTACACCTTC | CASSQDRSDYGYTF
16 | TRBJ2-1 | TRBD2 | NA | TRBV19 | TGTGCCAGTAGTAAGGCTAGCGGGAGTCCCTACAATGAGCAGTTCTTC | CASSKASGSPYNEQFF
16 | TRBJ1-1 | NA | NA | TRBV12-3/TRBV12-4 | TGTGCCAGCAGTTGGGGGTGGGGAAGCATGAACACTGAAGCTTTCTTT | CASSWGWGSMNTEAFF
17 | TRBJ2-2 | NA | NA | TRBV5-1 | TGCGCCAGCAGCTTGGTCAGGGGCCACCCGAACACCGGGGAGCTGTTTTTT | CASSLVRGHPNTGELFF
11 | TRBJ1-2 | NA | NA | TRBV27 | TGTGCCAGCTCCGGTGGCAATGGCTACACCTTC | CASSGGNGYTF
11 | TRBJ2-7 | NA | many | TRBV6-5 | TGTGCCAGCGTATACCGGTACGAGCAGTACTTC | CASVYRYEQYF